This entry lists 23 T cell receptor beta chains sequenced from one sample in a study of OX40 agonist ivuxolimab in advanced cancers. Measured with immunoSEQ multiplex PCR; TCRdb has only the in-frame clones, and not every one. The top ten clones hold more than 15% of a sample with tens of thousands of clones, 77% of them seen once. Sequenced material: CD4+ or CD8+ T cells sorted from blood, taken in a trial of the OX40 agonist ivuxolimab. The receptors derive from an adult with an advanced solid tumor such as melanoma, head and neck, liver or kidney cancer.

The chain couples TRBV2 to TRBJ1-5; no definite D call. The V end was cut by 6 bases, the J end by 2 bases, with 11 bases between. Per the germline V gene, CDR1 is SNHLY and CDR2 is FYNNEI. The CDR3 consists of 14 residues. CDR3 region: CASSVGNGNQPQHF. The CDR3 bases are TGTGCCAGCAGCGTCGGGAATGGCAATCAGCCCCAGCATTTT.

This sequence joins TRBV10-3 and TRBJ1-4; a possible D gene is TRBD1 (6 bases). V was shortened by 10 bases and J by 4 bases, with 13 bases between the two germline ends. This CDR3 has 13 residues. The germline CDR1 and CDR2 sequences are ENHRY and SYGVKD. CDR3 amino acids: CATRRTDNEKLFF. In DNA form, the CDR3 reads TGTGCCACCCGCCGGACAGATAATGAAAAACTGTTTTTT.

The chain recombines TRBV14 with TRBJ1-6; no definite D call. The CDR3 has 13 amino acids. Between the trimmed V and J ends, which lost 2 bases and 8 bases, there was a span of 7 bases. CDR1 SGHDN and CDR2 FVKESK come from the germline V gene. The CDR3 DNA follows: TGTGCCAGCAGCCAATCGTCTTATTCACCCCTCCACTTT. Translated, it gives CASSQSSYSPLHF. Complete variable domain (other parts from reference TRBV14 and TRBJ1-6): EAGVTQFPSHSVIEKGQTVTLRCDPISGHDNLYWYRRVMGKEIKFLLHFVKESKQDESGMPNNRFLAERTGGTYSTLKVQPAELEDSGVYFCASSQSSYSPLHFGNGTRLTVT.

This chain links TRBV27 with TRBJ2-5, with 11 bases lining up with TRBD2. Germline CDR1 and CDR2: MNHEY and SMNVEV (reference sequence). V trimming: 5 bases; J trimming: 5 bases; junction bases outside the gene matches: 7. The CDR3 is made up of 15 amino acids. The CDR3 coding sequence is TGTGCCAGCAGTCGATTAGCGGGAGGGCGGGAGACCCAGTACTTC. This sequence encodes CASSRLAGGRETQYF.

V gene TRBV27 combines with J gene TRBJ2-7, with 8 bases fitting TRBD2. Germline V CDR1 and CDR2: MNHEY, SMNVEV (reference sequence). Trimming took 2 bases from V and 4 from J; bases not matched to a gene: 4. CDR3 length: 14 amino acids. CDR3 DNA sequence: TGTGCCAGCAGTTTAGTAGCGGGGAAATACGAGCAGTACTTC. This sequence encodes CASSLVAGKYEQYF.

V usage is TRBV7-2 and J usage is TRBJ1-5, with D unresolved. The V gene lost 3 bases and the J gene lost 0 bases, with 12 bases spanning the gap. Per the germline V gene, CDR1 is SGHTA and CDR2 is FQGNSA. The CDR3 spans 16 residues. The CDR3 reads CASSLAGRASNQPQHF. The CDR3 DNA reads as TGTGCCAGCAGCTTGGCGGGGAGAGCTAGCAATCAGCCCCAGCATTTT.

The chain has TRBV15 and TRBJ1-1, with TRBD1 as a possible D gene (6 bases). V was shortened by 3 bases and J by 1 base, with 12 bases between the two germline ends. The CDR3 has 15 amino acids. Germline V CDR1 and CDR2: LNHNV, YYDKDF (reference sequence). The CDR3 region has the DNA TGTGCCACCAGCAGCGGGGGACAAGGGAACACTGAAGCTTTCTTT. Translating gives CATSSGGQGNTEAFF. The full variable domain, its missing parts supplied by reference TRBV15 and TRBJ1-1, is DAMVIQNPRYQVTQFGKPVTLSCSQTLNHNVMYWYQQKSSQAPKLLFHYYDKDFNNEADTPDNFQSRRPNTSFCFLDIRSPGLGDTAMYLCATSSGGQGNTEAFFGQGTRLTVV.

This clone occurred once. The gene calls are TRBV12-5 and TRBJ2-1, with 10 positions matching TRBD2. The CDR3 has 15 residues. CDR1 is LGHNT and CDR2 is FRNRAP in the germline V gene. The trim removed 7 bases at V and 8 bases at J, leaving 11 bases unmatched. For the CDR3, the DNA is TGTGCTAGTGCCCCGGGACTAGCGACCATCGATGAGCAGTTCTTC. This translates into CASAPGLATIDEQFF. Based on the CDR3 plus reference TRBV12-5 and TRBJ2-1, the full variable domain is DARVTQTPRHKVTEMGQEVTMRCQPILGHNTVFWYRQTMMQGLELLAYFRNRAPLDDSGMPKDRFSAEMPDATLATLKIQPSEPRDSAVYFCASAPGLATIDEQFFGPGTRLTVL.

J is TRBJ2-5 and V is TRBV4-2; D possibly corresponds to TRBD2 (5 bases). The CDR3 runs to 15 residues. Germline CDR1 reads LGHNA; CDR2 reads YNFKEQ. Trimming pared 4 bases from V and 1 base from J, leaving 13 bases between. CDR3 in DNA: TGTGCCAGCAGCCCTCTCTCCCGGGGCCAAGAGACCCAGTACTTC. The encoded protein is CASSPLSRGQETQYF.

The chain employs TRBV7-2 and TRBJ1-2, with 7 bases identical to TRBD1. Per the germline V gene, CDR1 is SGHTA and CDR2 is FQGNSA. The CDR3 consists of 14 residues. V lost 2 bases and J lost 10; bases outside the gene matches: 10. The CDR3 DNA follows: TGTGCCAGCAGCTTAAGTTTGGGACAGAACTCCTACACCTTC. Protein product: CASSLSLGQNSYTF.

The CDR3 coding sequence is TGCGCCAGCAGCCAAGTCGTGAGCGGGAGACGATACGAGCAGTACTTC. This codes for CASSQVVSGRRYEQYF. V usage is TRBV4-3 and J usage is TRBJ2-7; 8 nucleotides align to TRBD2. The CDR3 loop spans 16 amino acids. The germline V gene encodes CDR1 LGHNA and CDR2 YSLEER. V lost 1 base, J lost 4 bases, and 9 bases stayed unmatched.

The rearrangement joins TRBV11-2 to TRBJ2-5; D is uncertain. Trimming took off 3 bases at V and 2 bases at J, with 7 bases between the two ends. The germline CDR1 and CDR2 sequences are SGHAT and FQNNGV. This CDR3 spans 13 amino acids. The CDR3: CASSFNSQETQYF. CDR3 bases: TGTGCCAGCAGCTTTAATAGTCAAGAGACCCAGTACTTC. Filled out from reference TRBV11-2 and TRBJ2-5, the complete variable domain reads EAGVAQSPRYKIIEKRQSVAFWCNPISGHATLYWYQQILGQGPKLLIQFQNNGVVDDSQLPKDRFSAERLKGVDSTLKIQPAKLEDSAVYLCASSFNSQETQYFGPGTRLLVL.

The V and J genes are TRBV5-1 and TRBJ2-2; perhaps TRBD2 as D (6 bases). Germline-derived CDR1 and CDR2 are SGHRS and YFSETQ. V gave up 6 bases and J gave up 1 base, with 13 bases separating them. This CDR3 region has 15 residues. In DNA form, the CDR3 reads TGCGCCAGCAAGGTAGGAGGGATGAACACCGGGGAGCTGTTTTTT. Amino acids: CASKVGGMNTGELFF.

The chain is built from TRBV9 and TRBJ2-2, with D maybe TRBD1 (6 bases). The CDR3 runs 17 residues. Germline CDR1 reads SGDLS; CDR2 reads YYNGEE. V lost 0 bases, J lost 4 bases, and 16 bases lay in between. CDR3 sequence reads: CASSVGEGTTGTGELFF. The CDR3 DNA sequence: TGTGCCAGCAGCGTAGGGGAAGGGACAACCGGCACCGGGGAGCTGTTTTTT.

This chain uses TRBV7-9 with TRBJ2-3, with D possibly being TRBD2 (6 bases). Germline CDR1 is SEHNR and CDR2 is FQNEAQ (reference sequence). The CDR3 length is 13 residues. The ends were cut back, 2 bases at V and 5 bases at J, with 8 bases in the middle. The CDR3 loop is CASSLIGGDTQYF. The CDR3 DNA sequence: TGTGCCAGCAGCTTAATCGGGGGAGATACGCAGTATTTT.

J is TRBJ2-6 and V is TRBV10-3; D is perhaps TRBD1 (6 bases). The CDR3 length is 18 residues. V was cut by 5 bases and J by 0 bases, with 17 bases left in between. Germline-derived CDR1 and CDR2 are ENHRY and SYGVKD. CDR3 coding DNA: TGTGCCATCAGTTCATCGGGACACCGAGTCTCTGGGGCCAACGTCCTGACTTTC. Translating gives CAISSSGHRVSGANVLTF.

The chain has TRBV5-1 and TRBJ2-7; possibly TRBD1 for D (6 bases). This CDR3 contains 16 residues. V dropped 7 bases and J dropped 7 bases, with 27 bases sitting between them. Germline CDR1 reads SGHRS; CDR2 reads YFSETQ. CDR3 region: CASRHGRQGQTGEQYF. As DNA, the CDR3 is TGCGCCAGCCGGCACGGCCGGCAGGGACAAACGGGGGAGCAGTACTTC.

The chain couples TRBV10-3 to TRBJ2-2, with 8 bases fitting TRBD2. CDR3 length: 15 amino acids. J lost 7 bases, V lost 3 bases, and 7 bases had no gene match. Germline V lookup: CDR1 ENHRY, CDR2 SYGVKD. This CDR3 is CAISEGREENGELFF. CDR3 nucleotides: TGTGCCATCAGTGAAGGGCGGGAGGAGAACGGGGAGCTGTTTTTT.

The chain carries TRBV6-5 and TRBJ1-5; D unclear. The CDR3 is made up of 14 amino acids. V lost 6 bases and J 0 bases, leaving 9 bases between the germline ends. Looked up from germline, CDR1 is MNHEY and CDR2 is SVGAGI. The CDR3 here is CASRSRISNQPQHF. The CDR3 nucleotides read TGTGCCAGCAGATCTCGAATTAGCAATCAGCCCCAGCATTTT.

The chain combines TRBV5-1 with TRBJ2-3; D gene ambiguous. Trimming stripped 3 bases from V and 2 bases from J, with 13 bases between. This CDR3 has 15 amino acids. Germline V gene sequence: CDR1 SGHRS, CDR2 YFSETQ. CDR3 sequence (DNA): TGCGCCAGCAGCTCCTCGCTGGCCCTCACAGATACGCAGTATTTT. Protein sequence: CASSSSLALTDTQYF.

The chain has TRBV11-3 and TRBJ2-2; D is unclear. The CDR3 sequence is 12 residues long. Trimming shortened V by 5 bases and J by 3 bases, and 4 bases separated the two germline ends. Germline V gene sequence: CDR1 SGHNT, CDR2 YENEEA. CDR3 coding DNA: TGTGCCAGCAGCCGTCACACCGGGGAGCTGTTTTTT. Translated: CASSRHTGELFF.

The CDR3 protein is CASSEGQGPKTQYF. CDR3 nucleotide sequence: TGTGCCAGCAGTGAGGGACAGGGTCCCAAGACCCAGTACTTC. V usage is TRBV6-1 and J usage is TRBJ2-5, with 9 nucleotides matching TRBD1. V lost 3 bases and J lost 6; bases outside the gene matches: 5. The CDR3 length is 14 residues. Germline V gives CDR1 MNHNS, CDR2 SASEGT.

For the CDR3, the DNA is TGTGCCAGCAGCTTTAGGGGGCCCTACGAGCAGTACTTC. Its translation is CASSFRGPYEQYF. The chain couples TRBV7-3 to TRBJ2-7; 7 bases match TRBD1. CDR3 length: 13 amino acids. Germline loops: CDR1 SGHTA, CDR2 FQGTGA. The V and J ends lost 3 bases and 2 bases, in that order; junction bases with no gene match: 1. The whole variable domain, remainder taken from reference TRBV7-3 and TRBJ2-7, is GAGVSQTPSNKVTEKGKYVELRCDPISGHTALYWYRQSLGQGPEFLIYFQGTGAADDSGLPNDRFFAVRPEGSVSTLKIQRTERGDSAVYLCASSFRGPYEQYFGPGTRLTVT.